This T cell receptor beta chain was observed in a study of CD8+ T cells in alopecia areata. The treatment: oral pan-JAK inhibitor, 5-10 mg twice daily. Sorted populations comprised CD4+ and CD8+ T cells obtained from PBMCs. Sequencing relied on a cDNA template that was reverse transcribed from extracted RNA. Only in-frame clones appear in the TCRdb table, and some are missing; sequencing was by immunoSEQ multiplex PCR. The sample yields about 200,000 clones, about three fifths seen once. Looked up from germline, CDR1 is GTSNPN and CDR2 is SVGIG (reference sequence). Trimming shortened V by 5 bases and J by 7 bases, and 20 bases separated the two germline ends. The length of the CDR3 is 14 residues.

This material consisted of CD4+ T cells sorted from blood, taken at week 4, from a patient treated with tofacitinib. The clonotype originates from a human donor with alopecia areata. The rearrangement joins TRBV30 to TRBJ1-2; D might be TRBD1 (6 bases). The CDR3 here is CAWEPQGPTGGYTF. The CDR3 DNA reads TGTGCCTGGGAGCCTCAGGGGCCCACAGGTGGCTACACCTTC.